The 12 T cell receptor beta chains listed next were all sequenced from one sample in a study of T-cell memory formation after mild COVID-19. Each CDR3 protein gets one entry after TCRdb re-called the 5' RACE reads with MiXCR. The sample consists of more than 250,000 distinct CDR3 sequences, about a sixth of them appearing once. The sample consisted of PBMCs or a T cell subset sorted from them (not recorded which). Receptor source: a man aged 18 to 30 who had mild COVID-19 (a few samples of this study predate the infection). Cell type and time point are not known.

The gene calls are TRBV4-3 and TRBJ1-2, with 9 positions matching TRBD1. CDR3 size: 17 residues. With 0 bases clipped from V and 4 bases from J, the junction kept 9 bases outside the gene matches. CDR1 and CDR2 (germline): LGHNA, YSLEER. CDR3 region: CASSQESGTGYPYGYTF. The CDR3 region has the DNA TGCGCCAGCAGCCAAGAGTCAGGGACAGGGTACCCCTATGGCTACACCTTC.

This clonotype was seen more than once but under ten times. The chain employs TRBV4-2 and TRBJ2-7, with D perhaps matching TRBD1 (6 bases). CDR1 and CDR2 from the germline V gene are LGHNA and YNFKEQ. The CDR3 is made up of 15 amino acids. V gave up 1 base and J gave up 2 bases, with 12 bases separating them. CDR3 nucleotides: TGTGCCAGCAGCCAAGTCTACAGGGAAACCTACGAGCAGTACTTC. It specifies CASSQVYRETYEQYF.

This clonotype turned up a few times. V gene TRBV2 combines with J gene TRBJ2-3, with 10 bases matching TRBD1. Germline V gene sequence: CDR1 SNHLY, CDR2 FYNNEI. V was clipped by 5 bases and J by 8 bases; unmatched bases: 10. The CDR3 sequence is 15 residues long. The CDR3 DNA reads TGTGCCAGCAGTTCCACGGGACAGGGGATGGGTACGCAGTATTTT. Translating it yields CASSSTGQGMGTQYF.

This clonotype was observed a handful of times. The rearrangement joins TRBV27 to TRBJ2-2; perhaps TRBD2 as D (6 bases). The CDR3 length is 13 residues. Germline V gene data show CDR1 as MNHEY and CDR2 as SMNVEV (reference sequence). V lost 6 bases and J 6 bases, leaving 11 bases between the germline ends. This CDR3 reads CASRIPGAGELFF. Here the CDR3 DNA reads TGTGCCAGCAGGATCCCGGGAGCCGGGGAGCTGTTTTTT.

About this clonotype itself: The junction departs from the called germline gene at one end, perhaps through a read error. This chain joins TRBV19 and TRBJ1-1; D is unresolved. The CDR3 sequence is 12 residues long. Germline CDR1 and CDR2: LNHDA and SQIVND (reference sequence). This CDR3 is CASSQVQTDAFF. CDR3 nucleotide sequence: TGTGCCAGTAGCCAAGTGCAAACTGACGCTTTCTTT. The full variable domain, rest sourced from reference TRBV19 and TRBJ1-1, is DGGITQSPKYLFRKEGQNVTLSCEQNLNHDAMYWYRQDPGQGLRLIYYSQIVNDFQKGDIAEGYSVSREKKESFPLTVTSAQKNPTAFYLCASSQVQTDAFFGQGTRLTVV.

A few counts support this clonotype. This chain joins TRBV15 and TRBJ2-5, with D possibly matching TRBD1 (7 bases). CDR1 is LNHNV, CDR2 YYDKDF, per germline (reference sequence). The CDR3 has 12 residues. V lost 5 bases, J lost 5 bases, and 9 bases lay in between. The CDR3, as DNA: TGTGCCACCAGCGCAGGGGGGGAGACCCAGTACTTC. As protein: CATSAGGETQYF. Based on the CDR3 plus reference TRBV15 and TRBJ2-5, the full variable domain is DAMVIQNPRYQVTQFGKPVTLSCSQTLNHNVMYWYQQKSSQAPKLLFHYYDKDFNNEADTPDNFQSRRPNTSFCFLDIRSPGLGDTAMYLCATSAGGETQYFGPGTRLLVL.

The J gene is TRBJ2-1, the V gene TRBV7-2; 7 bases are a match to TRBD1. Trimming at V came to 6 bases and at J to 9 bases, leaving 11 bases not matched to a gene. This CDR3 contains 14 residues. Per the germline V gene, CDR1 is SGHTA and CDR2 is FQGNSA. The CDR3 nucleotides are TGTGCCAGCAGTTTGCACAGGGGTGGAGGTGAGCAGTTCTTC. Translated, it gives CASSLHRGGGEQFF. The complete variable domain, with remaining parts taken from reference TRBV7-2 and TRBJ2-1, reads GAGVSQSPSNKVTEKGKDVELRCDPISGHTALYWYRQSLGQGLEFLIYFQGNSAPDKSGLPSDRFSAERTGGSVSTLTIQRTQQEDSAVYLCASSLHRGGGEQFFGPGTRLTVL.

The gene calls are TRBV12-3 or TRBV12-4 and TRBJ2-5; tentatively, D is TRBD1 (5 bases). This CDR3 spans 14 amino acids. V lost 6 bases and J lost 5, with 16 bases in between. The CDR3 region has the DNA TGTGCCAGCAGCGTAAGGGGTCCCGGTGAGACCCAGTACTTC. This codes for CASSVRGPGETQYF.

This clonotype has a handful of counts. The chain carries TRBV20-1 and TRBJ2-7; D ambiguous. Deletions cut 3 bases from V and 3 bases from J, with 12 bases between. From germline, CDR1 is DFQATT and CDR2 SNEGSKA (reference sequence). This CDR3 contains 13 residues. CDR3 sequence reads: CSASAASGYEQYF. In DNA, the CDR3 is TGCAGTGCTAGCGCGGCCTCGGGCTACGAGCAGTACTTC.

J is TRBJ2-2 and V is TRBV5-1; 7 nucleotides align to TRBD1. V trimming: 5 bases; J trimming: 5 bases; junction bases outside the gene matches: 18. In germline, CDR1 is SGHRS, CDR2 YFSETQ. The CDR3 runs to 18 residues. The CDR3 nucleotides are TGCGCCAGCAGTTCCGGGACAGTAAGAATGGGGCATACCGGGGAGCTGTTTTTT. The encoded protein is CASSSGTVRMGHTGELFF.

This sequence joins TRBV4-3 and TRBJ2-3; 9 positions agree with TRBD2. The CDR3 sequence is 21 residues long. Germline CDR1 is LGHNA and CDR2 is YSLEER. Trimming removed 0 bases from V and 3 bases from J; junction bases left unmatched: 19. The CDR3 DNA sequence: TGCGCCAGCAGCCAAGATACCGTTCTAGGCGGGAGGGCCTCGGGGACAGATACGCAGTATTTT. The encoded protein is CASSQDTVLGGRASGTDTQYF.

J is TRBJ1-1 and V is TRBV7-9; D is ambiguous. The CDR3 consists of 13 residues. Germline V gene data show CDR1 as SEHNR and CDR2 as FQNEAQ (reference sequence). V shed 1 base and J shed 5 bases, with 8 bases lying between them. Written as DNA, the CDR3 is TGTGCCAGCAGCTTAGAACCGGGAACTGAAGCTTTCTTT. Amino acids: CASSLEPGTEAFF.